The TCR beta chain described here comes from a study of T cell repertoires in cytomegalovirus infection. In the study overall: The study used recently identified HLA-C-restricted and well-studied HLA-B-restricted CMV epitopes.

The CDR3 loop spans 16 amino acids. CDR1 and CDR2 (germline): MDHEN, SYDVKM. Deletions cut 3 bases from V and 1 base from J, with 13 bases between. TCRdb passed the reads through MiXCR, listing each CDR3 protein once. The sample lists approximately 220,000 distinct CDR3 sequences, around two fifths occurring once. Study observations and caveats: In two of eight donors, the top clonotype was HLA-C-restricted CMV-specific.

This clonotype was counted a few times. Its antigen is as yet unknown. The sequenced sample was CD8+ T cells from cultured PBMCs, obtained from culture after CMV antigen stimulation. The clonotype originates from a human donor in good health (CMV status not recorded). Some clones in this sample may be carry-over from other donors' samples. The chain joins TRBV28 to TRBJ2-1; the D gene is possibly TRBD2 (6 bases). CDR3 protein: CASSFRRGHSYNEQFF. Here the CDR3 DNA reads TGTGCCAGCAGTTTCCGGCGGGGCCATTCCTACAATGAGCAGTTCTTC.